This TCR beta chain was obtained from a study of blood T cells in healthy people across ages. Together with a sample-barcoded 5' primer, a J-beta primer mix was included in a second PCR lasting about 7 to 11 cycles. TCRdb ran MiXCR on the 5' RACE reads and lists one entry per CDR3 protein. The data hold about 680,000 distinct CDR3 sequences, with around half observed a single time. This clonotype has more than one count but fewer than ten. Trimming shortened V by 4 bases and J by 5 bases, and 9 bases separated the two germline ends. This CDR3 contains 12 residues. Looked up from germline, CDR1 is SQVTM and CDR2 is ANQGSEA.

The chain recombines TRBV29-1 with TRBJ2-1; D is possibly TRBD2 (5 bases). The TCR originated in an older woman in good health. Input material: blood. This CDR3 reads CSVGTTNNEQFF. CDR3 sequence (DNA): TGCAGCGTTGGAACGACTAACAATGAGCAGTTCTTC.